The clone carrying this TCR beta chain has at least ten counts. Its antigen is as yet unknown. The CDR3 runs 18 residues. Trimming took 7 bases from V and 8 from J; bases not matched to a gene: 20. The sample originates from a study of T-cell reconstitution after alpha-beta-depleted transplantation in children. Study-level points and caveats: Some patients owed their high day-60 TCRbeta diversity to surviving recipient T cells and thymic progenitors.

TCRbeta library preparation incorporated unique molecular identifiers. In TCRdb, the PCR reads were re-called with MiXCR into one record per CDR3 protein. The sample lists 480,000 or so distinct CDR3 sequences; roughly 10% were seen once. Sequences were derived from PBMCs, sampled before TCRalphabeta/CD19-depleted stem cell transplant. The clonotype comes from a child under 10 years old with inherited bone marrow failure, due to receive a stem cell transplant. The chain carries TRBV12-3 or TRBV12-4 and TRBJ1-4, with 9 bases aligning to TRBD1. DNA of the CDR3: TGTGCCAGCAAAGCTTCGGGACAGGGCTTTATTCCTTCCGAAAAACTGTTTTTT. Its protein product is CASKASGQGFIPSEKLFF.